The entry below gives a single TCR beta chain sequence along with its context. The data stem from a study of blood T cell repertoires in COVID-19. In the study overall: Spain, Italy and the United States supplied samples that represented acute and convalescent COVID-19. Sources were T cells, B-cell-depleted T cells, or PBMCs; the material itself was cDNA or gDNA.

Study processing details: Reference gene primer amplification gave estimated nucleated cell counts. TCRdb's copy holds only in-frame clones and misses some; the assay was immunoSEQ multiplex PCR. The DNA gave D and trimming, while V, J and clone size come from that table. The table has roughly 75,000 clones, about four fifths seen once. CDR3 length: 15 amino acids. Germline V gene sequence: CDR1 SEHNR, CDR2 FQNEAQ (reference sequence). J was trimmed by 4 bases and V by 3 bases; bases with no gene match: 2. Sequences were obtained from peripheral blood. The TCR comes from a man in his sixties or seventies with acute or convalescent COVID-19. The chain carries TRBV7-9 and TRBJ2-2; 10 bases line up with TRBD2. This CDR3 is CASSFTSGTTGELFF. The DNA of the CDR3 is TGTGCCAGCAGCTTCACTAGCGGGACCACCGGGGAGCTGTTTTTT. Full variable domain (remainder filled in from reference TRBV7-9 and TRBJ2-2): DTGVSQNPRHKITKRGQNVTFRCDPISEHNRLYWYRQTLGQGPEFLTYFQNEAQLEKSRLLSDRFSAERPKGSFSTLEIQRTEQGDSAMYLCASSFTSGTTGELFFGEGSRLTVL.